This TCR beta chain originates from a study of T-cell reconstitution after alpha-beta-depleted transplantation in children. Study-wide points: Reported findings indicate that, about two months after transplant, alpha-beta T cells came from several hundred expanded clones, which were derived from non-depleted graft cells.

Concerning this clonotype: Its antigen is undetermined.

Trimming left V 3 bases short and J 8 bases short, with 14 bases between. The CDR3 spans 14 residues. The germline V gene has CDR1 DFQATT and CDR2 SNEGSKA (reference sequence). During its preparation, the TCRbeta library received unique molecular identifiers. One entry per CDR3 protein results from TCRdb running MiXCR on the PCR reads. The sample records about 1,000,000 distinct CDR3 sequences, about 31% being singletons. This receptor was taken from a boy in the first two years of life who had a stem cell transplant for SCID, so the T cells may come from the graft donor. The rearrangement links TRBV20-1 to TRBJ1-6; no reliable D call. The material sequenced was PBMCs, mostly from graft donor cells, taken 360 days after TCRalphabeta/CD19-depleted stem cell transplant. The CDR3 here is CSASRGLRDSPLHF. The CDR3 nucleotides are TGCAGTGCTAGCCGCGGCCTGAGGGATTCACCCCTCCACTTT.